The T cell receptor beta chain under discussion was sequenced for a study of cytomegalovirus exposure and HLA in healthy donors. Germline V lookup: CDR1 SGHRS, CDR2 YFSETQ. The V gene end was trimmed by 4 bases and the J gene end by 8 bases; junction bases not matched to a gene: 4. The CDR3 contains 15 residues. The data were produced by immunoSEQ multiplex PCR, yet TCRdb's version contains in-frame clones alone and is incomplete. Of under 200,000 clones detected, less than 90% appear once; the ten largest clones hold approximately 2%. The chain joins TRBV5-1 to TRBJ2-1; 15 positions match TRBD2. The receptor's source is a woman younger than 35 in good health and CMV-seronegative. The sequencing input was PBMCs. DNA of the CDR3: TGCGCCAGCAGCCCGGGACTAGCGGGAGGCGATGAGCAGTTCTTC. Amino acids: CASSPGLAGGDEQFF.